Below, 24 T cell receptor beta chains from the same sample are listed, as sequenced in a study of T cell responses to AZD1222 COVID-19 vaccine. Sequenced by immunoSEQ multiplex PCR; TCRdb stores in-frame clones only, minus some. The data contain 99,000 or so clones, 87% of them singletons. This material consisted of peripheral blood, taken on day 0 of AZD1222 vaccination. Every receptor here comes from an adult in good health.

This chain uses TRBV9 with TRBJ1-1; D remains unclear. This CDR3 spans 15 amino acids. V was pared by 3 bases and J by 2 bases, with 14 bases between. Germline values: CDR1 SGDLS, CDR2 YYNGEE. CDR3 sequence (DNA): TGTGCCAGCAGCGCGGATAGCTACCCAAACACTGAAGCTTTCTTT. Translation: CASSADSYPNTEAFF.

V is TRBV7-3 and J is TRBJ1-2, with TRBD1 as a possible D gene (6 bases). This CDR3 region has 15 residues. The germline CDR1 and CDR2 sequences are SGHTA and FQGTGA. V shed 1 base and J shed 8 bases, with 17 bases lying between them. In DNA form, the CDR3 reads TGTGCCAGCAGCTTAAGCCACAGGGAACCGGGGGGCTACACCTTC. Translated, it gives CASSLSHREPGGYTF.

This sequence joins TRBV9 and TRBJ1-2, with D unclear. Trimming pared 1 base from V and 4 bases from J, leaving 14 bases between. The CDR3 spans 15 residues. Germline CDR1 is SGDLS and CDR2 is YYNGEE. CDR3 bases: TGTGCCAGCAGCGTAAGCCCGGGATCCGGCTATGGCTACACCTTC. Amino acid sequence: CASSVSPGSGYGYTF.

The CDR3 here is CASNPGTLTTEAFF. The CDR3 DNA is TGTGCCAGCAACCCTGGGACACTTACCACTGAAGCTTTCTTT. The chain employs TRBV7-9 and TRBJ1-1; possibly TRBD1 for D (6 bases). This CDR3 spans 14 amino acids. V was trimmed by 7 bases and J by 4 bases, leaving 16 bases between them. Germline V gene sequence: CDR1 SEHNR, CDR2 FQNEAQ (reference sequence).

The chain is built from TRBV5-4 and TRBJ1-1; D gene unclear. Germline V gene sequence: CDR1 SGHNT, CDR2 YYREEE (reference sequence). Trimming removed 4 bases from V and 2 bases from J, with 12 bases in between. The CDR3 totals 14 residues. The CDR3 reads CASSPGRINTEAFF. Here the CDR3 DNA reads TGTGCCAGCAGCCCTGGACGGATAAACACTGAAGCTTTCTTT.

There are a few counts of this clone. The V and J genes are TRBV13 and TRBJ1-3, with a weak D call TRBD1 (5 bases). Per the germline V gene, CDR1 is PRHDT and CDR2 is FYEKMQ (reference sequence). Trimming stripped 7 bases from V and 0 bases from J, with 13 bases between. This CDR3 comprises 15 residues. CDR3 residues: CASNLQGVSGNTIYF. Written as DNA, the CDR3 is TGTGCCAGCAACTTGCAGGGAGTCTCTGGAAACACCATATATTTT. The full variable domain, completed using reference TRBV13 and TRBJ1-3, is AAGVIQSPRHLIKEKRETATLKCYPIPRHDTVYWYQQGPGQDPQFLISFYEKMQSDKGSIPDRFSAQQFSDYHSELNMSSLELGDSALYFCASNLQGVSGNTIYFGEGSWLTVV.

This clone was observed a handful of times. The chain recombines TRBV9 with TRBJ1-3, with D unresolved. Germline V gene sequence: CDR1 SGDLS, CDR2 YYNGEE. The CDR3 has 17 amino acids. The V end lost 4 bases, the J end lost 0 bases, and 17 bases lay between the germline ends. CDR3 nucleotide sequence: TGTGCCAGCAGCCCCCGTAGCTCCACTATCTCTGGAAACACCATATATTTT. The encoded protein is CASSPRSSTISGNTIYF.

This clone has only a few counts. The V gene is TRBV7-6, the J gene TRBJ1-3, with D perhaps TRBD1 (5 bases). The germline V gene encodes CDR1 SGHVS and CDR2 FNYEAQ. This CDR3 comprises 18 residues. V was shortened by 5 bases and J by 0 bases, with 20 bases between the two germline ends. CDR3 amino acids: CASSADSAQAFSGNTIYF. As DNA, the CDR3 is TGTGCCAGCAGCGCCGACAGCGCTCAGGCGTTCTCTGGAAACACCATATATTTT.

This rearrangement joins TRBV4-2 to TRBJ2-4, with 10 bases matching TRBD2. Trimming cost V 0 bases and J 5 bases; bases outside gene matches: 4. The CDR3 runs to 16 residues. The germline gives CDR1 LGHNA, CDR2 YNFKEQ. Written as DNA, the CDR3 is TGTGCCAGCAGCCAAGATTCTAGCGGGAGAGAAAACATTCAGTACTTC. It translates to CASSQDSSGRENIQYF.

V usage is TRBV20-1 and J usage is TRBJ2-1, with D uncertain. Looked up from germline, CDR1 is DFQATT and CDR2 is SNEGSKA (reference sequence). The CDR3 runs 11 residues. The CDR3 region has the DNA TGCAGCGTAAGGAGAGACCATGAGCAGTTCTTC. It encodes CSVRRDHEQFF.

This clone is a singleton in its sample. Relative to the germline gene, one junction end is altered; a read error may explain this. The rearrangement uses TRBV5-1 and TRBJ2-1; 7 bases agree with TRBD2. This CDR3 comprises 15 residues. The germline CDR1 and CDR2 sequences are SGHRS and YFSETQ. The CDR3 region is CASSLTSPSYNEQFF. The CDR3 nucleotides read TGTGCCAGCAGCTTGACTAGCCCCTCTTACAATGAGCAGTTCTTC.

This clone was detected only a few times. V usage is TRBV4-3 and J usage is TRBJ2-7, with D tentatively TRBD2 (5 bases). Looked up from germline, CDR1 is LGHNA and CDR2 is YSLEER. This CDR3 comprises 14 residues. The V end lost 0 bases, the J end lost 7 bases, and 13 bases lay between the germline ends. This CDR3 is CASSQDRLPGEQYV. The CDR3 DNA is TGCGCCAGCAGCCAAGATAGACTACCGGGGGAGCAGTACGTC.

This chain uses TRBV27 with TRBJ1-4, with D possibly being TRBD1 (5 bases). In germline, CDR1 is MNHEY, CDR2 SMNVEV (reference sequence). The CDR3 sequence is 16 residues long. Trimming stripped 6 bases from V and 2 bases from J, with 16 bases between. The CDR3 loop reads CASSRNPGNTNEKLFF. The CDR3 bases are TGTGCCAGCAGCAGGAACCCAGGGAATACTAATGAAAAACTGTTTTTT.

Of note for this clone: One end of the junction is discordant with germline, which a read error may explain. The chain links TRBV6-5 to TRBJ1-3; D call uncertain. The germline CDR1 and CDR2 sequences are MNHEY and SVGAGI. The CDR3 runs 14 residues. The CDR3 spells CASSGVGPGNTIYF. The CDR3 DNA is TGTGCCAGCAGCGGAGTGGGTCCTGGTAACACCATATATTTT.

The rearrangement joins TRBV11-2 to TRBJ1-1; D remains ambiguous. The ends were cut back, 1 base at V and 3 bases at J, with 6 bases in the middle. Looked up from germline, CDR1 is SGHAT and CDR2 is FQNNGV. This CDR3 has 13 amino acids. CDR3 protein: CASSLGDYTEAFF. For the CDR3, the DNA is TGTGCCAGCAGCTTAGGGGATTACACTGAAGCTTTCTTT.

The rearrangement uses TRBV3-1 (or the pseudogene TRBV3-2) and TRBJ1-3, with TRBD1 as a possible D gene (6 bases). Trimming shortened V by 6 bases and J by 4 bases, and 10 bases separated the two germline ends. There are 13 residues in the CDR3. Per germline, CDR1 LGHDT and CDR2 YNNKEL (reference sequence). CDR3 loop: CASSGTSGNTIYF. In nucleotides, the CDR3 is TGTGCCAGCAGTGGGACAAGCGGAAACACCATATATTTT.

In its sample, this clone was seen once. The chain uses TRBV11-3 and TRBJ2-1; 13 nucleotides match TRBD2. Trimming cost V 3 bases and J 9 bases; bases outside gene matches: 5. The CDR3 is 15 amino acids. The germline V gene encodes CDR1 SGHNT and CDR2 YENEEA. CDR3 protein: CASSFGLAGDSEQFF. CDR3 nucleotides: TGTGCCAGCAGCTTCGGACTAGCGGGAGATAGTGAGCAGTTCTTC.

This sequence joins TRBV19 and TRBJ1-5; perhaps TRBD1 as D (6 bases). Deletions cut 2 bases from V and 4 bases from J, with 12 bases between. This CDR3 is 15 amino acids long. The germline V gene has CDR1 LNHDA and CDR2 SQIVND (reference sequence). CDR3 nucleotides: TGTGCCAGTAGTATACGTCAACAGGGAAATCAGCCCCAGCATTTT. Amino acids: CASSIRQQGNQPQHF.

The chain links TRBV7-6 to TRBJ2-7; possibly TRBD2 for D (7 bases). This CDR3 has 15 amino acids. The ends were cut back, 2 bases at V and 6 bases at J, with 17 bases in the middle. Germline loops: CDR1 SGHVS, CDR2 FNYEAQ. CDR3 nucleotides: TGTGCCAGCAGCTTAAGAGGCGGGGGCCTCAGCGAGCAGTACTTC. It specifies CASSLRGGGLSEQYF.

This sequence joins TRBV5-5 and TRBJ2-7; 10 bases are a match to TRBD1. The CDR3 extends over 15 amino acids. V shed 4 bases, J shed 5 bases, and the junction held 9 bases outside the gene matches. Germline V gene lookup returns CDR1 SGHKS and CDR2 YYEKEE (reference sequence). The CDR3 DNA follows: TGTGCCAGCAGCAAGGCCGGACAGGGGGTACACGAGCAGTACTTC. Translation: CASSKAGQGVHEQYF.

This clone turned up a few times. The chain carries TRBV7-9 and TRBJ2-7; 9 bases align to TRBD1. Per the germline V gene, CDR1 is SEHNR and CDR2 is FQNEAQ (reference sequence). The trim removed 5 bases at V and 5 bases at J, leaving 19 bases unmatched. There are 18 residues in the CDR3. The CDR3 spells CASSPLLSAGQGSHEQYF. CDR3 in DNA: TGTGCCAGCAGCCCCCTACTCTCTGCGGGACAGGGTTCTCACGAGCAGTACTTC.

The chain has TRBV4-1 and TRBJ1-4; D perhaps matches TRBD1 (6 bases). The CDR3 totals 16 residues. V lost 2 bases and J 2 bases, leaving 12 bases between the germline ends. Germline loops: CDR1 MGHRA, CDR2 YSYEKL. The CDR3 is CASSQSNRATNEKLFF. The CDR3 DNA reads as TGCGCCAGCAGCCAATCCAACAGGGCGACTAATGAAAAACTGTTTTTT.

This clone was detected only a few times. This chain uses TRBV19 with TRBJ2-2; D unresolved. The CDR3 spans 14 residues. The V gene's germline CDR1 is LNHDA and CDR2 SQIVND (reference sequence). V was shortened by 2 bases and J by 4 bases, with 8 bases between the two germline ends. The CDR3 nucleotides are TGTGCCAGTAGTATAATTCAGCTCACCGGGGAGCTGTTTTTT. As protein: CASSIIQLTGELFF.

This clone was observed once. The genes are TRBV28 and TRBJ1-2, with TRBD1 matching over 10 bases. Germline assignment: CDR1 MDHEN and CDR2 SYDVKM. V shed 6 bases and J 4 bases; nucleotides not matched to a gene: 11. The CDR3 length is 16 residues. The CDR3 protein is CASSLGTGAGSYGYTF. The CDR3 nucleotides read TGTGCCAGCAGCCTCGGGACAGGGGCCGGGAGCTATGGCTACACCTTC.